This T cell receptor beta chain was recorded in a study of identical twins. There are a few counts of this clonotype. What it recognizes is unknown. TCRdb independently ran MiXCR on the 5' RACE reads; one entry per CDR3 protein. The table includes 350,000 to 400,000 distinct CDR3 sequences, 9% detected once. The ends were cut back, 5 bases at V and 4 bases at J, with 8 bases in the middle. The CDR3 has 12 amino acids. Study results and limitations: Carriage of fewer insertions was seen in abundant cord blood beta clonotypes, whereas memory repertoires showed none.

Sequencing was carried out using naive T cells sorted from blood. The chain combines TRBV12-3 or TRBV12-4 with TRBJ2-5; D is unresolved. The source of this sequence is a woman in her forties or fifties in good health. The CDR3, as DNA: TGTGCCAGCAGTAAACATGCAGAGACCCAGTACTTC. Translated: CASSKHAETQYF.